Listed here are 5 T cell receptor beta chains from one sample, sequenced in a study of CD8 T cells in Susac syndrome (dated by TCRdb to about 2019). Library preparation was by the immunoSEQ multiplex PCR assay. RNA was extracted with the RNeasy kit and roughly 0.5 to 1 ug was reverse transcribed using random hexamers. The public reads were quality trimmed at Q25 with fastp and then assembled into clones with MiXCR by TCRdb, keeping productive beta chains. A single entry per CDR3 protein holds the most common genes and DNA from its merged rows. This sample lists hundreds of thousands of distinct CDR3 sequences; over 75% were detected once. The ten largest clones represent 0.18% of the sample. The sample taken for sequencing was CD8+ T cells from PBMCs. These receptors were collected from a human donor with multiple sclerosis.

J is TRBJ1-5 and V is TRBV25-1; weak D call: TRBD1 (5 bases). Germline lookup yields CDR1 MGHDK and CDR2 SYGVNS. The CDR3 spans 18 residues. Trimming took 6 bases from V and 0 from J, leaving 21 bases between them. CDR3 sequence: CASSPGTDYPFSNQPQHF. The CDR3 DNA reads TGTGCCAGCAGCCCCGGGACGGATTACCCTTTTAGCAATCAGCCCCAGCATTTT. The entire variable domain, with the rest obtained from reference TRBV25-1 and TRBJ1-5, is as follows: EADIYQTPRYLVIGTGKKITLECSQTMGHDKMYWYQQDPGMELHLIHYSYGVNSTEKGDLSSESTVSRIRTEHFPLTLESARPSHTSQYLCASSPGTDYPFSNQPQHFGDGTRLSIL.

CDR3 nucleotides: TGTGCCAGCTCACCTCGACAGGGAATGGGTCAGCCCCAGCATTTT. As protein: CASSPRQGMGQPQHF. The chain has TRBV18 and TRBJ1-5; 7 bases map to TRBD1. The CDR3 consists of 15 residues. CDR1 is KGHSH and CDR2 is LQKENI in the germline V gene. The trim removed 3 bases at V and 6 bases at J, leaving 8 bases unmatched.

This sequence joins TRBV28 and TRBJ1-2; 7 nucleotides match TRBD1. The V gene end was trimmed by 11 bases and the J gene end by 4 bases; junction bases not matched to a gene: 7. The CDR3 covers 12 residues. The V gene's germline CDR1 is MDHEN and CDR2 SYDVKM. The CDR3 sequence: CASRQGVYGYTF. For the CDR3, the DNA is TGTGCCTCCCGACAGGGAGTCTATGGCTACACCTTC.

The chain combines TRBV7-9 with TRBJ2-5; TRBD2 matches 11 bases. V shed 2 bases, J shed 5 bases, and the junction held 4 bases outside the gene matches. The CDR3 runs to 15 residues. CDR1 is SEHNR, CDR2 FQNEAQ, per germline (reference sequence). The CDR3 coding sequence is TGTGCCAGCAGCTTATTGACTAGCGGGGCGGAGACCCAGTACTTC. Amino acids: CASSLLTSGAETQYF.

The CDR3 loop reads CASSQAGGVPGAGELFF. DNA of the CDR3: TGCGCCAGCAGCCAAGCGGGGGGGGTCCCGGGAGCCGGGGAGCTGTTTTTT. This sequence joins TRBV4-1 and TRBJ2-2; TRBD2 agrees at 8 bases. V was clipped by 1 base and J by 6 bases; unmatched bases: 10. Germline V gene lookup returns CDR1 MGHRA and CDR2 YSYEKL. The CDR3 sequence is 17 residues long.